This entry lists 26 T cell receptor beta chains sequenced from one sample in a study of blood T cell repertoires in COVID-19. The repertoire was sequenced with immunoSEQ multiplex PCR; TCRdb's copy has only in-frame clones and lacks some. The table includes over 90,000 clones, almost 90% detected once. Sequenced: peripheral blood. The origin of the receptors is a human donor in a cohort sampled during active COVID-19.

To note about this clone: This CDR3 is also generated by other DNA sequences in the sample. The DNA for the CDR3 is TGTGCCAGCAGCTTAGCCAGAACAGATACGCAGTATTTT. This codes for CASSLARTDTQYF. The V and J genes are TRBV7-2 and TRBJ2-3; no definite D call. Looked up from germline, CDR1 is SGHTA and CDR2 is FQGNSA. The CDR3 loop spans 13 amino acids. V lost 0 bases to trimming and J lost 3 bases, with 4 bases between them.

CDR3 nucleotides: TGTGCCAGCAAATCGACATGGGGGAGGGATGAAAAACTGTTTTTT. Protein: CASKSTWGRDEKLFF. The rearrangement uses TRBV6-1 and TRBJ1-4, with D possibly matching TRBD1 (5 bases). The CDR3 is made up of 15 amino acids. Germline assignment: CDR1 MNHNS and CDR2 SASEGT. Trimming pared 7 bases from V and 6 bases from J, leaving 18 bases between.

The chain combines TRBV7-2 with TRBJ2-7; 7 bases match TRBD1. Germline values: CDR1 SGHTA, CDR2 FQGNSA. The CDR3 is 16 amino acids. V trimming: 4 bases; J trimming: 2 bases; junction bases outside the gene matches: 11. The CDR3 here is CASSSPSTQGAYEQYF. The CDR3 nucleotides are TGTGCCAGCAGCTCCCCCTCTACCCAGGGGGCCTACGAGCAGTACTTC.

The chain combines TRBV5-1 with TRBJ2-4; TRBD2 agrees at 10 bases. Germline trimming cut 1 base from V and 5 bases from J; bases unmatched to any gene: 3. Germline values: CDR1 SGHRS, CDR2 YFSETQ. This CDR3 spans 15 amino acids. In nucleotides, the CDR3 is TGCGCCAGCAGCTTGTTAGGACTAGCGGAAAACATTCAGTACTTC. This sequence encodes CASSLLGLAENIQYF.

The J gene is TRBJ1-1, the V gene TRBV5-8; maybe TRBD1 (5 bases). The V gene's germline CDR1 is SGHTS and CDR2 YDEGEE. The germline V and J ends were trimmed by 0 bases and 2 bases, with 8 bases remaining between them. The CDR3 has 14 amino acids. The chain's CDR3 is CASSLGRANTEAFF. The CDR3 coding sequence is TGTGCCAGCAGCTTGGGCAGGGCCAACACTGAAGCTTTCTTT.

This CDR3 reads CASSHSGQGAGNTIYF. CDR3 DNA: TGTGCCAGCAGCCATTCCGGACAGGGCGCTGGAAACACCATATATTTT. This rearrangement joins TRBV4-2 to TRBJ1-3, with TRBD1 matching 8 bases. V shed 3 bases and J 2 bases; nucleotides not matched to a gene: 6. In germline, CDR1 is LGHNA, CDR2 YNFKEQ. The CDR3 covers 16 residues.

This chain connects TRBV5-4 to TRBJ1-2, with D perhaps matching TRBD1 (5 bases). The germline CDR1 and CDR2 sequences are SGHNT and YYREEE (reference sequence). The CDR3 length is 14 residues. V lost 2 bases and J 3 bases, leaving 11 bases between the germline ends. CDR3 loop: CASSFRSGYYGYTF. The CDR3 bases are TGTGCCAGCAGCTTTAGGTCAGGGTACTATGGCTACACCTTC.

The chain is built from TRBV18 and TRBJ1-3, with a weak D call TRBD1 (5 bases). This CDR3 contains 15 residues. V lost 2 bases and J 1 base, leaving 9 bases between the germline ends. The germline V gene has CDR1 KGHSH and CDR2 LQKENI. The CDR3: CASSPFGGSGNTIYF. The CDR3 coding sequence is TGTGCCAGCTCACCATTCGGGGGTTCTGGAAACACCATATATTTT. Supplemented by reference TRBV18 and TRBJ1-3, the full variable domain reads NAGVMQNPRHLVRRRGQEARLRCSPMKGHSHVYWYRQLPEEGLKFMVYLQKENIIDESGMPKERFSAEFPKEGPSILRIQQVVRGDSAAYFCASSPFGGSGNTIYFGEGSWLTVV.

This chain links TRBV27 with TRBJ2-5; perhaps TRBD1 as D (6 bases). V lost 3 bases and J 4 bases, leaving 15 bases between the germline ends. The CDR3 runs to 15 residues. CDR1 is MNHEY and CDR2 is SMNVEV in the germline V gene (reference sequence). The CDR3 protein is CASSFHRARGETQYF. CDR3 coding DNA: TGTGCCAGCAGTTTTCACAGGGCGAGGGGAGAGACCCAGTACTTC.

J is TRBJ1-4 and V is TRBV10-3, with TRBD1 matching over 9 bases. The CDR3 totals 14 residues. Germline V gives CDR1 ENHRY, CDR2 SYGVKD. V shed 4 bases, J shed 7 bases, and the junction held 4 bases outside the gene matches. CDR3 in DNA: TGTGCCATCAGTGGGGGACAGGGATCTGAAAAACTGTTTTTT. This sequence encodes CAISGGQGSEKLFF.

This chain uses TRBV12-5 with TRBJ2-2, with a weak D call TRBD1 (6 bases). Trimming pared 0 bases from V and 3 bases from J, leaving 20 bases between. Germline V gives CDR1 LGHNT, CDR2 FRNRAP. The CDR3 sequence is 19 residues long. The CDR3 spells CASGLVARDILYHTGELFF. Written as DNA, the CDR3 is TGTGCTAGTGGTTTGGTAGCCAGGGACATTTTATATCACACCGGGGAGCTGTTTTTT.

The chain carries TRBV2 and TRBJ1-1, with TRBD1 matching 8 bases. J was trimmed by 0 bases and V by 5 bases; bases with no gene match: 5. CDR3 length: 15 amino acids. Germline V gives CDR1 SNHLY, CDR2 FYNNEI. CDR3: CASSTGGVMNTEAFF. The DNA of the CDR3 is TGTGCCAGCAGTACAGGGGGGGTTATGAACACTGAAGCTTTCTTT.

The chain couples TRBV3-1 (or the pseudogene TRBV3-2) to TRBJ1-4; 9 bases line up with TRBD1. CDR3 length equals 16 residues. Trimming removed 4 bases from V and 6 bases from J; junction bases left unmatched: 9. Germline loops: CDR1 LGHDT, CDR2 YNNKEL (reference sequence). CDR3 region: CASSLAGTGLDEKLFF. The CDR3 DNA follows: TGTGCCAGCAGCCTTGCCGGGACAGGGTTAGATGAAAAACTGTTTTTT.

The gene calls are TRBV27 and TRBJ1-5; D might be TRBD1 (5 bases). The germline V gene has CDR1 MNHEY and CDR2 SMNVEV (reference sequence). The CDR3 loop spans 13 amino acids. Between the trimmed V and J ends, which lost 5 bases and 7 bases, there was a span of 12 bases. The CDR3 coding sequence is TGTGCCAGCAGTCGGGGGAGAAGACAGCCCCAGCATTTT. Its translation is CASSRGRRQPQHF.

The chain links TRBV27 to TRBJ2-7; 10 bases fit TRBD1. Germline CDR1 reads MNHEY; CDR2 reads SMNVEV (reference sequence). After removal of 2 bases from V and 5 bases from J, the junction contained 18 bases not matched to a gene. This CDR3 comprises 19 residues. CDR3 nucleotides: TGTGCCAGCAGTTTACCGACCGGGACAGGGGCCCGTTTCACGGACGAGCAGTACTTC. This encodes CASSLPTGTGARFTDEQYF.

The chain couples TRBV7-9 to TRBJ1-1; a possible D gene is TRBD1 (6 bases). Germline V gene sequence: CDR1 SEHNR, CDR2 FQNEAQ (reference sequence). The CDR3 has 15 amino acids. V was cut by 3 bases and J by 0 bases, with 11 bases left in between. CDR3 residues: CASSFLQGLNTEAFF. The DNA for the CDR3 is TGTGCCAGCAGCTTCCTACAGGGACTGAACACTGAAGCTTTCTTT.

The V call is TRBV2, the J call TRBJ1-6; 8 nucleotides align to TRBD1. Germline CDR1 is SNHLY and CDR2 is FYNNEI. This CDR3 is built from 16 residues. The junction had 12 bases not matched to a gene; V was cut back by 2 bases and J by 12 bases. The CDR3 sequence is CASSESSDRGLVPLHF. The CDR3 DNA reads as TGTGCCAGCAGTGAATCTAGTGACAGGGGATTAGTACCCCTCCACTTT.

CDR3 DNA sequence: TGTGCCAGCACCCTGAAGGGGGCTGGGTATGGCTACACCTTC. Its translation is CASTLKGAGYGYTF. V usage is TRBV6-5 and J usage is TRBJ1-2; 7 nucleotides match TRBD1. The CDR3 spans 14 residues. V shed 7 bases, J shed 5 bases, and the junction held 10 bases outside the gene matches. Germline V gene data show CDR1 as MNHEY and CDR2 as SVGAGI.

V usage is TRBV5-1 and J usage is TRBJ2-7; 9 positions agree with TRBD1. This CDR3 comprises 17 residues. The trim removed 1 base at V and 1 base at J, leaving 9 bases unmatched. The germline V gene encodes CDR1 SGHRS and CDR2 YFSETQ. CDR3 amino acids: CASSLRPRDRESYEQYF. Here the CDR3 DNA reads TGCGCCAGCAGCTTGCGGCCCCGGGACAGGGAATCCTACGAGCAGTACTTC.

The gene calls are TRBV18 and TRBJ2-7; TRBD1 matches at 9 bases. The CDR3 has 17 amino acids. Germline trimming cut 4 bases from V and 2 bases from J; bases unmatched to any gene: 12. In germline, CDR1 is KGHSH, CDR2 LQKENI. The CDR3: CASSLTTGTGSPYEQYF. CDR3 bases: TGTGCCAGCTCACTAACCACAGGGACAGGGTCGCCCTACGAGCAGTACTTC.

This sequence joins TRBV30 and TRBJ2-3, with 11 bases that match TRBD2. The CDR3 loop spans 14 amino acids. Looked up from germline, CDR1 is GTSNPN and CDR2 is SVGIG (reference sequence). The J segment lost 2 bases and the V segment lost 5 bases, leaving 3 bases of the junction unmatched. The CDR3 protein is CAWGTSGSTDTQYF. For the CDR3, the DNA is TGTGCCTGGGGGACTAGCGGTTCCACAGATACGCAGTATTTT. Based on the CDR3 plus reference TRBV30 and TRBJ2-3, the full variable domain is SQTIHQWPATLVQPVGSPLSLECTVEGTSNPNLYWYRQAAGRGLQLLFYSVGIGQISSEVPQNLSASRPQDRQFILSSKKLLLSDSGFYLCAWGTSGSTDTQYFGPGTRLTVL.

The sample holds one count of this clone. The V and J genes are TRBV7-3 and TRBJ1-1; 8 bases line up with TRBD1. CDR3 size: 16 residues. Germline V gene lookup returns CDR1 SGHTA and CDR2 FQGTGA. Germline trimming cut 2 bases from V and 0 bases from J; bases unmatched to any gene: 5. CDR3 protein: CASSLVPGQVNTEAFF. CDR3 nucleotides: TGTGCCAGCAGCTTAGTGCCGGGACAGGTGAACACTGAAGCTTTCTTT.

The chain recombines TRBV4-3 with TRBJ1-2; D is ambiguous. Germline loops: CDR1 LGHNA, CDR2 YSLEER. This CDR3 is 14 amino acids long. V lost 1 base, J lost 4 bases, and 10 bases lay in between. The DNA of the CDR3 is TGCGCCAGCAGCCAAGTCGGAGTCTCCTATGGCTACACCTTC. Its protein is CASSQVGVSYGYTF.

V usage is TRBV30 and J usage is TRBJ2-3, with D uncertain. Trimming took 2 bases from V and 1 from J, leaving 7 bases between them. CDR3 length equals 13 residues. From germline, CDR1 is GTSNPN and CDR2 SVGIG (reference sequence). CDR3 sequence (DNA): TGTGCCTGGAGTATTTCGGGCACAGATACGCAGTATTTT. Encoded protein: CAWSISGTDTQYF.

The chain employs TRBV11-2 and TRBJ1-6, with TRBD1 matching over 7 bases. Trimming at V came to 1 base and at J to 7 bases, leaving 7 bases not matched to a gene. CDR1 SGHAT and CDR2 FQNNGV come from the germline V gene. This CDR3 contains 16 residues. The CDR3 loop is CASSLVRQGRNSPLHF. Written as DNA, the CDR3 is TGTGCCAGCAGCTTAGTTCGACAGGGTCGGAATTCACCCCTCCACTTT.

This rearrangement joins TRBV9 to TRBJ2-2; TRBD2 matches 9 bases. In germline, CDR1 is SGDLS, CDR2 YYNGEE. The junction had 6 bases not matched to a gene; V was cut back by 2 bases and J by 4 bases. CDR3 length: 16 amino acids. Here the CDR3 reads CASSVNRLAVTGELFF. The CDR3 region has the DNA TGTGCCAGCAGCGTGAATCGACTAGCGGTCACCGGGGAGCTGTTTTTT.